The 13 T cell receptor beta chains given below trace back to one sample, sequenced in a study of shared clonotypes between healthy human individuals. Produced via immunoSEQ multiplex PCR; TCRdb's table is partial and in-frame only. The table has about 2 million clones, just under 95% seen once. CD8 cells classed as naive were CD45RO-negative and positively selected for CCR7, excluding terminally differentiated effector memory CD45RA+ cells. What was sequenced was naive CD8+ T cells sorted from blood. Source of these receptors: a man between 18 and 29 years old in good health.

The rearrangement uses TRBV7-2 and TRBJ2-3, with TRBD1 matching over 7 bases. Germline V gene data show CDR1 as SGHTA and CDR2 as FQGNSA. With V trimmed by 5 bases and J by 6 bases, 14 bases remained unmatched. The CDR3 spans 16 residues. CDR3 sequence: CASSVRQGGKSDTQYF. DNA for the CDR3: TGTGCCAGCAGCGTTAGACAGGGTGGTAAATCGGATACGCAGTATTTT.

V is TRBV28 and J is TRBJ2-4; TRBD2 might be the D (6 bases). The CDR3 sequence is 16 residues long. Trimming shortened V by 9 bases and J by 0 bases, and 18 bases separated the two germline ends. Germline lookup yields CDR1 MDHEN and CDR2 SYDVKM. CDR3 DNA sequence: TGTGCCAGTTCCGGGACTGCGGAACGAGCCAAAAACATTCAGTACTTC. It encodes CASSGTAERAKNIQYF.

The chain joins TRBV21-1 to TRBJ1-4. TRBV21-1 has pseudogene status. The CDR3 is 11 residues long. The DNA of the CDR3 is TGTGCCAGCAGCAACCGCGAAAAACTGTTTTTT. Amino acid sequence: CASSNREKLFF.

The rearrangement uses TRBV6-5 and TRBJ1-1, with D maybe TRBD1 (6 bases). The CDR3 is 14 residues long. CDR1 and CDR2 (germline): MNHEY, SVGAGI. With 0 bases removed from V and 6 bases from J, the gap between germline ends came to 11 bases. This CDR3 reads CASSYSYQGPEAFF. As DNA, the CDR3 is TGTGCCAGCAGTTACTCGTACCAGGGGCCTGAAGCTTTCTTT.

This chain connects TRBV6-5 to TRBJ1-6; D is unclear. The CDR3 consists of 14 residues. The V and J ends lost 2 bases and 2 bases respectively, with 4 bases between them. Germline V gives CDR1 MNHEY, CDR2 SVGAGI. The CDR3 spells CASSYRAYNSPLHF. The CDR3, as DNA: TGTGCCAGCAGTTACAGAGCCTATAATTCACCCCTCCACTTT.

V usage is TRBV25-1 and J usage is TRBJ2-3; 8 nucleotides match TRBD2. The CDR3 contains 18 residues. Unmatched junction bases numbered 10, after V lost 0 bases and J lost 2 bases. Looked up from germline, CDR1 is MGHDK and CDR2 is SYGVNS. CDR3 protein: CASSEYLGKRESTDTQYF. DNA for the CDR3: TGTGCCAGCAGTGAATACCTCGGAAAGCGGGAGTCCACAGATACGCAGTATTTT.

The V gene is TRBV5-1, the J gene TRBJ2-2; 7 positions match TRBD1. CDR3 size: 17 residues. Germline V gene data show CDR1 as SGHRS and CDR2 as YFSETQ. With 0 bases clipped from V and 3 bases from J, the junction kept 8 bases outside the gene matches. The CDR3, as DNA: TGCGCCAGCAGCTTGGACAGGGGCACTTCGGACACCGGGGAGCTGTTTTTT. Protein product: CASSLDRGTSDTGELFF.

The chain carries TRBV7-6 and TRBJ2-7, with D possibly being TRBD2 (6 bases). Deletions cut 0 bases from V and 2 bases from J, with 14 bases between. The V gene's germline CDR1 is SGHVS and CDR2 FNYEAQ. The CDR3 covers 16 residues. DNA for the CDR3: TGTGCCAGCAGCTTAGCGATGGAGGGGACCGCCTACGAGCAGTACTTC. It encodes CASSLAMEGTAYEQYF. Based on the CDR3 plus reference TRBV7-6 and TRBJ2-7, the full variable domain is GAGVSQSPRYKVTKRGQDVALRCDPISGHVSLYWYRQALGQGPEFLTYFNYEAQQDKSGLPNDRFSAERPEGSISTLTIQRTEQRDSAMYRCASSLAMEGTAYEQYFGPGTRLTVT.

The genes are TRBV7-9 and TRBJ2-3, with D unclear. The CDR3 is made up of 13 amino acids. With 1 base removed from V and 2 bases from J, the gap between germline ends came to 4 bases. Germline V lookup: CDR1 SEHNR, CDR2 FQNEAQ (reference sequence). This CDR3 is CASSLVTTDTQYF. The CDR3, as DNA: TGTGCCAGCAGCTTAGTCACCACAGATACGCAGTATTTT.

Notes on this clone: Within the sample, other DNA sequences also encode this same CDR3. J is TRBJ2-5 and V is TRBV7-8; D is uncertain. V lost 5 bases and J 2 bases, leaving 3 bases between the germline ends. This CDR3 is 11 amino acids long. CDR1 SGHVS and CDR2 FQNEAQ come from the germline V gene. The CDR3 sequence is CASSPQETQYF. In DNA, the CDR3 is TGTGCCAGCAGCCCGCAAGAGACCCAGTACTTC. Complete variable domain (other parts from reference TRBV7-8 and TRBJ2-5): GAGVSQSPRYKVAKRGQDVALRCDPISGHVSLFWYQQALGQGPEFLTYFQNEAQLDKSGLPSDRFFAERPEGSVSTLKIQRTQQEDSAVYLCASSPQETQYFGPGTRLLVL.

This clone was seen a single time. V gene TRBV9 combines with J gene TRBJ2-2, with 8 bases fitting TRBD1. The CDR3 extends over 16 amino acids. V dropped 4 bases and J dropped 7; count of bases not matched to a gene: 12. Germline V CDR1 and CDR2: SGDLS, YYNGEE. The CDR3 DNA is TGTGCCAGCAGCCCATGGACAGGGCCGGCAAGCGGGGAGCTGTTTTTT. This encodes CASSPWTGPASGELFF.

This sequence joins TRBV6-6 and TRBJ2-7; 7 bases are shared with TRBD1. This CDR3 is built from 15 residues. Germline V gene data show CDR1 as MNHNY and CDR2 as SVGAGI (reference sequence). J was trimmed by 5 bases and V by 2 bases; bases with no gene match: 9. The CDR3 nucleotides read TGTGCCAGCAGTTACATAGGCAGGGGGTCCGACGAGCAGTACTTC. It translates to CASSYIGRGSDEQYF.

V gene TRBV27 combines with J gene TRBJ2-7, with D possibly called TRBD1 or TRBD2 (6 bases each). Per the germline V gene, CDR1 is MNHEY and CDR2 is SMNVEV (reference sequence). V gave up 2 bases and J gave up 6 bases, with 8 bases separating them. The CDR3 totals 12 residues. CDR3 sequence: CASSLGGPEQYF. The CDR3 nucleotides read TGTGCCAGCAGTTTAGGGGGGCCCGAGCAGTACTTC.